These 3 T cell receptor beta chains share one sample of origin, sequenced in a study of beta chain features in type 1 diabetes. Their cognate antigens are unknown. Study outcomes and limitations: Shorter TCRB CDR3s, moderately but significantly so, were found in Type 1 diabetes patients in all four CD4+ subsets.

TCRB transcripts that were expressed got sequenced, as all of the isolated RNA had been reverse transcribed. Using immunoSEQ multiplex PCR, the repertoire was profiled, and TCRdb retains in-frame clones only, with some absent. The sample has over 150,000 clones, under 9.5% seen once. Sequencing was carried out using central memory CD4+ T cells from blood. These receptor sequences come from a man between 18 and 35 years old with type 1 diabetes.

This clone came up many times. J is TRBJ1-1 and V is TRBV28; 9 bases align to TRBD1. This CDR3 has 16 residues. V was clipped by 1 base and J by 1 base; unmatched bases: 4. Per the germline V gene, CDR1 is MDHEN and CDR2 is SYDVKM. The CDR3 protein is CASSLSGQGPNTEAFF. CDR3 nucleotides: TGTGCCAGCAGTTTATCGGGACAGGGCCCGAACACTGAAGCTTTCTTT.

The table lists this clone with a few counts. DNA for the CDR3: TGTGCCAGCAAGACAGGGGGAAATGAGCAGTTCTTC. Encoded protein: CASKTGGNEQFF. V gene TRBV6-6 combines with J gene TRBJ2-1; TRBD1 agrees at 9 bases. V was pared by 7 bases and J by 7 bases, with 2 bases of the junction left unmatched. The CDR3 loop spans 12 amino acids. CDR1 and CDR2 from the germline V gene are MNHNY and SVGAGI (reference sequence).

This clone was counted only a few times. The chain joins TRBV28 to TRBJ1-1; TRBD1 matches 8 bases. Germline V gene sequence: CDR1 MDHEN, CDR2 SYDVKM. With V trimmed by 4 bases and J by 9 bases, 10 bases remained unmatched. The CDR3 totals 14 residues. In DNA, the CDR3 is TGTGCCAGCAGTTCCTTCGGACAGGGATTGAAAGCTTTCTTT. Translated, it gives CASSSFGQGLKAFF.